This TCR beta chain stems from a study of OX40 agonist ivuxolimab in advanced cancers. This table comes from immunoSEQ multiplex PCR, and its TCRdb copy is limited to in-frame clones, with some not included. Of 35,000 to 40,000 clones in the sample, about 90% were seen once. After removal of 2 bases from V and 8 bases from J, the junction contained 14 bases not matched to a gene. Germline lookup yields CDR1 MGHRA and CDR2 YSYEKL. The CDR3 loop spans 16 amino acids. The sequencing here drew on CD4+ or CD8+ T cells sorted from blood, taken in a trial of the OX40 agonist ivuxolimab. The rearrangement links TRBV4-1 to TRBJ1-2; 7 bases match TRBD1. The sequence was collected from an adult with an advanced solid tumor such as melanoma, head and neck, liver or kidney cancer. In DNA, the CDR3 is TGCGCCAGCAGCCAATCGCCGGGACAGCTTAAACGGGGCTACACCTTC. The encoded protein is CASSQSPGQLKRGYTF.